This T cell receptor (beta chain) is from a study of cytomegalovirus exposure and HLA in healthy donors. V was clipped by 1 base and J by 0 bases, with 9 bases between them. Germline assignment: CDR1 SGHRS and CDR2 YFSETQ. This CDR3 has 15 amino acids. A multiplex PCR was run with 60 Vbeta primers and 13 Jbeta primers. Sequenced by immunoSEQ multiplex PCR; TCRdb stores in-frame clones only, minus some. The table shows 200,000 or so clones, with around 75% occurring only once. Material: PBMCs. This chain joins TRBV5-1 and TRBJ2-3; TRBD2 might be the D (6 bases). The clonotype comes from a woman in her 30s in good health and CMV-seropositive. The CDR3 coding sequence is TGCGCCAGCAGCTTGTGGGGACTGAGCACAGATACGCAGTATTTT. Protein: CASSLWGLSTDTQYF.